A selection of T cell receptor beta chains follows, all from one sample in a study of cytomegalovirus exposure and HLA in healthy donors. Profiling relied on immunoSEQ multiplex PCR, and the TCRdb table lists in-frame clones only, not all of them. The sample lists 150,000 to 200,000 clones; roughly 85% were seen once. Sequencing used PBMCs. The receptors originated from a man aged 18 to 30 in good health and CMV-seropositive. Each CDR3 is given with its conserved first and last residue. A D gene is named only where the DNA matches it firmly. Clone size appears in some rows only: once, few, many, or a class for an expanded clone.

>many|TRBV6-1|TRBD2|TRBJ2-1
CASSDMGGSYNEQFF
TGTGCCAGCAGTGACATGGGGGGGTCCTACAATGAGCAGTTCTTC
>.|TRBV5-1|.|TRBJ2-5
CASSLAIGVWEQYF
TGCGCCAGCAGCTTGGCCATTGGGGTTTGGGAGCAGTACTTC
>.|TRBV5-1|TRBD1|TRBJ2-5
CASSQRAGTTGEQTQYF
TGCGCCAGCAGCCAGAGAGCAGGCACCACAGGGGAGCAGACCCAGTACTTC
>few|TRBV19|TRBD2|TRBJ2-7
CASSIPGGEQYF
TGTGCCAGTAGTATCCCGGGGGGCGAGCAGTACTTC
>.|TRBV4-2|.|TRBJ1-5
CASSQELMGHQPQHF
TGTGCCAGCAGCCAAGAGTTGATGGGGCATCAGCCCCAGCATTTT
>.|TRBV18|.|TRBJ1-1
CASSRALNTEAFF
TGTGCCAGCTCACGGGCGCTGAACACTGAAGCTTTCTTT
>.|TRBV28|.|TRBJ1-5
CASSFFSSPNQPQHF
TGTGCCAGCAGTTTCTTCAGTTCGCCCAATCAGCCCCAGCATTTT
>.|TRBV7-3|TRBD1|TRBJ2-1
CASSRQGASYNEQFF
TGTGCCAGCAGCCGGCAGGGGGCTTCCTACAATGAGCAGTTCTTC
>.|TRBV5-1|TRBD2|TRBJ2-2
CASSLGTSGLNTGELFF
TGCGCCAGCAGCTTGGGGACTAGCGGGCTAAACACCGGGGAGCTGTTTTTT
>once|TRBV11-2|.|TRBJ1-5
CASSFGDQPQHF
TGTGCCAGCAGCTTCGGGGATCAGCCCCAGCATTTT
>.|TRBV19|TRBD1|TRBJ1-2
CASSGGQLIGYTF
TGTGCCAGTAGCGGGGGACAGTTAATTGGCTACACCTTC
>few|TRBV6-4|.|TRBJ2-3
CASSDSSGGAADTQYF
TGTGCCAGCAGTGACTCTAGTGGGGGGGCCGCAGATACGCAGTATTTT
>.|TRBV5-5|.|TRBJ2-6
CASSLSGIQGSGANVLTF
TGTGCCAGCAGCTTGTCGGGCATCCAGGGCTCTGGGGCCAACGTCCTGACTTTC
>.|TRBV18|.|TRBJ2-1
CASSSLERSYNEQFF
TGTGCCAGCTCATCCCTAGAACGGTCCTACAATGAGCAGTTCTTC
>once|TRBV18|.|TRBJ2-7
CASSPADSSEQYF
TGTGCCAGCTCACCTGCCGACAGCTCCGAGCAGTACTTC
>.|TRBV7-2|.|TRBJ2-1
CASSLGAFKLGNEQFF
TGTGCCAGCAGCTTAGGGGCGTTCAAACTAGGGAATGAGCAGTTCTTC
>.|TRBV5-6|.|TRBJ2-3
CASSPTVLTDTQYF
TGTGCCAGCAGTCCGACTGTCCTCACAGATACGCAGTATTTT
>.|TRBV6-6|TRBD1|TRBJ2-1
CASSRQGFHEQFF
TGTGCCAGCAGTCGACAGGGATTCCATGAGCAGTTCTTC
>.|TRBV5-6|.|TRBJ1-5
CASSFYRAGQPQHF
TGTGCCAGCAGCTTTTACAGGGCCGGTCAGCCCCAGCATTTT
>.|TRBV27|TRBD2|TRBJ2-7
CASSLLSGRRVYEQYF
TGTGCCAGCAGTTTACTGAGCGGGAGACGGGTCTACGAGCAGTACTTC
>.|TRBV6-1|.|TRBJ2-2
CASSARGPNTGELFF
TGTGCCAGCAGTGCCAGGGGCCCGAACACCGGGGAGCTGTTTTTT
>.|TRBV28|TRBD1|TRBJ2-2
CASTSIRNRGTGELFF
TGTGCCAGCACCTCGATTAGAAACAGGGGCACCGGGGAGCTGTTTTTT
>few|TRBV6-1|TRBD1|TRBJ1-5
CASRSGQGRHESQHF
TGTGCCAGCAGATCGGGACAGGGCCGTCATGAGTCCCAGCATTTT
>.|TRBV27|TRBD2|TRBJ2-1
CASSSGGSFLEQFF
TGTGCCAGCAGTTCTGGCGGGAGTTTTCTTGAGCAGTTCTTC
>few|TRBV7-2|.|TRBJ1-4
CASSLKVSANEKLFF
TGTGCCAGCAGCTTAAAAGTTTCCGCGAATGAAAAACTGTTTTTT
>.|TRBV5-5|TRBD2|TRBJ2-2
CASSLSGTNTGELFF
TGTGCCAGCAGCCTTAGCGGGACGAACACCGGGGAGCTGTTTTTT
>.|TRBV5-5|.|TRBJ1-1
CASSLLVPRGNTEAFF
TGTGCCAGCAGCTTGTTGGTCCCAAGGGGGAACACTGAAGCTTTCTTT
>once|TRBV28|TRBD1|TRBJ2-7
CASSTGTGDYEQYF
TGTGCCAGCAGCACCGGGACAGGCGACTACGAGCAGTACTTC
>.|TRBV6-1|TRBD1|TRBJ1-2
CASTDGVSQGDYGYTF
TGTGCCAGCACTGACGGGGTTTCACAGGGGGACTATGGCTACACCTTC
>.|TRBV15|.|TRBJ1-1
CATSRDLGGSTEAFF
TGTGCCACCAGCAGAGATCTCGGGGGATCCACTGAAGCTTTCTTT
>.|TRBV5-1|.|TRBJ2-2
CASTGGLQNTGELFF
TGCGCCAGCACAGGGGGGCTCCAGAACACCGGGGAGCTGTTTTTT
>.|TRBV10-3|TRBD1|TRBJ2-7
CATATGTGDYEQYF
TGTGCCACAGCGACCGGGACAGGGGACTACGAGCAGTACTTC
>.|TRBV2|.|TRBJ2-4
CASSRGLAKNIQYF
TGTGCCAGCAGTAGGGGACTAGCCAAAAACATTCAGTACTTC
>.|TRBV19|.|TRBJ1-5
CASTTWEGLSNQPQHF
TGTGCCAGTACCACCTGGGAGGGTTTGAGCAATCAGCCCCAGCATTTT
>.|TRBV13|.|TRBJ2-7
CASSFNTWDKDTYEQYF
TGTGCCAGCAGCTTTAACACCTGGGACAAGGATACCTACGAGCAGTACTTC
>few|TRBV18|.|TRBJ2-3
CASSPATRNTDTQYF
TGTGCCAGCTCACCCGCGACCAGGAACACAGATACGCAGTATTTT
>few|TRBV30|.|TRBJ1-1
CAWSVQRGTEAFF
TGTGCCTGGAGTGTCCAGAGGGGGACTGAAGCTTTCTTT
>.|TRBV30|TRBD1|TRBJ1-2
CASSRGPNYGYTF
TGTGCCTCTAGCAGGGGGCCTAACTATGGCTACACCTTC
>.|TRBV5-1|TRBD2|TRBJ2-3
CASSFGGADTQYF
TGCGCCAGCAGCTTCGGGGGGGCAGATACGCAGTATTTT
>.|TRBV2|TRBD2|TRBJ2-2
CASRGGTGLTGELFF
TGTGCCAGCAGGGGGGGGACGGGACTCACCGGGGAGCTGTTTTTT
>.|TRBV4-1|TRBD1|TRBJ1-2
CASSQRQGADYGYTF
TGCGCCAGCAGCCAACGACAGGGGGCGGACTATGGCTACACCTTC
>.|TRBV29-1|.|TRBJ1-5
CSVPLGYRECNQPQHF
TGCAGCGTTCCCCTTGGGTACAGGGAGTGCAATCAGCCCCAGCATTTT
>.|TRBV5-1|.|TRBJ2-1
CASSLAPELGQQFF
TGCGCCAGCAGCTTGGCACCAGAACTAGGTCAGCAGTTCTTC
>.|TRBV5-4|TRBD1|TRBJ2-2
CASSLGPTGTGRLGELFF
TGTGCCAGCAGCTTGGGGCCAACCGGGACAGGGCGATTGGGGGAGCTGTTTTTT
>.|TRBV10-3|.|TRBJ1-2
CAISELTGNYGYTF
TGTGCCATCAGTGAGCTGACAGGCAACTATGGCTACACCTTC
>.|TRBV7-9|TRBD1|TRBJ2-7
CASSSLTGGYEQYF
TGTGCCAGCAGCTCCCTGACAGGGGGCTACGAGCAGTACTTC
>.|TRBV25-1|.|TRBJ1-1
CATSKGVNSLAFF
TGTGCCACCAGTAAGGGGGTAAATTCTCTCGCTTTCTTT